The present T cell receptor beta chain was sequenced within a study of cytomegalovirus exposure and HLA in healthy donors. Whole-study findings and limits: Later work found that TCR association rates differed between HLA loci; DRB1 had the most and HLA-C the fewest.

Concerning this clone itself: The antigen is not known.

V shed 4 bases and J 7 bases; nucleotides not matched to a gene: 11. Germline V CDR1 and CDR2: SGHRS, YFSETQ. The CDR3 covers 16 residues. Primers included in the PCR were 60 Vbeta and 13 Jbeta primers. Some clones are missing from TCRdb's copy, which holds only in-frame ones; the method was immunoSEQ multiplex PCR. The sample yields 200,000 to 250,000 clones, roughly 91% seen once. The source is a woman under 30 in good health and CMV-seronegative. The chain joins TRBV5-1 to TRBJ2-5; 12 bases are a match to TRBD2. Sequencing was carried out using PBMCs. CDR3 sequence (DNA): TGCGCCAGCAGCCCATGGACTAGCGGGACCCCTTCGACCCAGTACTTC. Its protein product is CASSPWTSGTPSTQYF.